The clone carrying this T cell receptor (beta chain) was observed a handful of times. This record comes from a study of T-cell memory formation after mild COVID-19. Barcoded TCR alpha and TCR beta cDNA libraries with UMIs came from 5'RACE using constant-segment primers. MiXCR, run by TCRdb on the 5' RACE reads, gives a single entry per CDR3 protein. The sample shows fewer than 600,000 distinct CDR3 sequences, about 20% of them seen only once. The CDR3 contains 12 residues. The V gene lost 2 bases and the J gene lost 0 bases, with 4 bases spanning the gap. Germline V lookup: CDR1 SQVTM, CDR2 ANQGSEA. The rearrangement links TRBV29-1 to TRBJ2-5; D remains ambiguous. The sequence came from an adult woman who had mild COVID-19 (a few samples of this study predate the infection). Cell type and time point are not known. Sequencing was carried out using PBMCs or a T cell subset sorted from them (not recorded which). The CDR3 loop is CSVEQHQETQYF. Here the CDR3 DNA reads TGCAGCGTTGAACAACACCAAGAGACCCAGTACTTC.